This passage covers 32 T cell receptor beta chains from one sample sequenced in a study of blood T cells in healthy people across ages. Through a sample-barcoded 5' primer and a J-beta primer mix, a second PCR was run for roughly 6 to 11 cycles. One entry per CDR3 protein, called by TCRdb with MiXCR from the 5' RACE reads. In the table there are approximately 2,000,000 distinct CDR3 sequences, approximately 40% of which are singletons. The sequencing sample was made of blood. These receptors all stem from a human donor in good health.

This clonotype has only a few counts. The chain recombines TRBV9 with TRBJ2-3, with TRBD1 identical over 7 bases. V was clipped by 3 bases and J by 2 bases; unmatched bases: 3. The CDR3 runs to 14 residues. Per the germline V gene, CDR1 is SGDLS and CDR2 is YYNGEE. CDR3 coding DNA: TGTGCCAGCAGCGCCGGGACAGCCACAGATACGCAGTATTTT. Protein sequence: CASSAGTATDTQYF.

Comments on this clonotype: Compared with germline, one end of the junction differs, possibly owing to a read error. The chain uses TRBV28 and TRBJ2-7, with D unresolved. Germline CDR1 is MDHEN and CDR2 is SYDVKM. This CDR3 is built from 16 residues. CDR3 bases: TGTGCCTGCAGTTTAATCACTGGGGTAGGCTCCTACGAGCAGTACTTC. Protein sequence: CACSLITGVGSYEQYF.

The gene calls are TRBV6-2 or TRBV6-3 and TRBJ1-1; D is undetermined. The CDR3 runs 11 residues. CDR1 and CDR2 (germline): MNHEY, SVGEGT. V was clipped by 5 bases and J by 11 bases, with 12 bases between them. CDR3 loop: CASSPDDRAFF. DNA of the CDR3: TGTGCCAGCAGTCCCGACGATAGGGCTTTCTTT.

There are a few counts of this clonotype. The rearrangement links TRBV10-3 to TRBJ2-5; no reliable D call. Per germline, CDR1 ENHRY and CDR2 SYGVKD. The V and J ends lost 5 bases and 1 base respectively, with 8 bases between them. The CDR3 covers 13 residues. The CDR3 region is CAISRQPQETQYF. CDR3 sequence (DNA): TGTGCCATCAGTCGACAACCCCAAGAGACCCAGTACTTC.

The V gene is TRBV5-1, the J gene TRBJ1-6, with TRBD1 as a possible D gene (5 bases). Per the germline V gene, CDR1 is SGHRS and CDR2 is YFSETQ. The V and J ends lost 5 bases and 0 bases respectively, with 12 bases between them. The CDR3 is made up of 16 amino acids. CDR3 amino acids: CASRSGTLSYNSPLHF. DNA for the CDR3: TGCGCCAGCAGATCAGGGACTCTCTCCTATAATTCACCCCTCCACTTT.

This clonotype has only a few counts. The chain combines TRBV10-2 with TRBJ1-4; D ambiguous. Per germline, CDR1 WSHSY and CDR2 SAAADI. Trimming shortened V by 3 bases and J by 0 bases, and 8 bases separated the two germline ends. The CDR3 extends over 15 amino acids. In DNA form, the CDR3 reads TGCGCCAGCAGTGACGTTACAGCAACTAATGAAAAACTGTTTTTT. Translated, it gives CASSDVTATNEKLFF.

This clonotype occurred a few times. V usage is TRBV14 and J usage is TRBJ1-4; D gene ambiguous. The V end was cut by 1 base, the J end by 10 bases, with 19 bases between. From germline, CDR1 is SGHDN and CDR2 FVKESK. This CDR3 region has 16 residues. CDR3 in amino acids: CASSQGRASGKGKLFF. The CDR3 nucleotides are TGTGCCAGCAGCCAAGGACGGGCCTCCGGGAAGGGAAAACTGTTTTTT.

This clonotype was detected a few times. A read error may account for a junction end that differs from germline. The chain uses TRBV7-2 and TRBJ2-3, with a tentative D call TRBD1 (5 bases). The CDR3 runs 14 residues. Germline assignment: CDR1 SGHTA and CDR2 FQGNSA. The CDR3 coding sequence is TGTGCCGGCAGCTTAGCCTCAGGGTCCGATACGCAGTATTTT. It translates to CAGSLASGSDTQYF.

This sequence joins TRBV5-1 and TRBJ2-3; D possibly corresponds to TRBD2 (6 bases). Trimming cost V 2 bases and J 1 base, with 11 bases left between them. The CDR3 is made up of 15 amino acids. Germline V lookup: CDR1 SGHRS, CDR2 YFSETQ. CDR3: CASSFYAGRTDTQYF. In DNA, the CDR3 is TGCGCCAGCAGCTTTTATGCGGGGCGCACAGATACGCAGTATTTT.

V usage is TRBV12-3 or TRBV12-4 and J usage is TRBJ2-7; 7 positions match TRBD1. The junction had 10 bases not matched to a gene; V was cut back by 5 bases and J by 0 bases. The CDR3 is made up of 16 amino acids. The CDR3 loop reads CASSPSRDRSSYEQYF. As DNA, the CDR3 is TGTGCCAGCAGTCCGTCCCGGGACAGATCCTCCTACGAGCAGTACTTC.

This clonotype was detected only a few times. This chain joins TRBV15 and TRBJ2-7; 7 nucleotides line up with TRBD2. V lost 0 bases and J lost 2; bases outside the gene matches: 4. The CDR3 length is 15 residues. Germline-derived CDR1 and CDR2 are LNHNV and YYDKDF (reference sequence). For the CDR3, the DNA is TGTGCCACCAGCAGAGATCCGGCGGGAGCCTACGAGCAGTACTTC. This sequence encodes CATSRDPAGAYEQYF.

This clonotype was found a few times. V is TRBV30 and J is TRBJ1-2; 7 bases agree with TRBD1. This CDR3 spans 15 amino acids. Germline loops: CDR1 GTSNPN, CDR2 SVGIG (reference sequence). V lost 0 bases and J lost 6; bases outside the gene matches: 10. CDR3 DNA: TGTGCCTGGAGTGTCTGGACAGGCTGGGGTGATGGCTACACCTTC. It specifies CAWSVWTGWGDGYTF.

The chain employs TRBV6-1 and TRBJ2-1, with TRBD2 matching over 9 bases. Germline values: CDR1 MNHNS, CDR2 SASEGT. This CDR3 has 17 residues. The V segment lost 5 bases and the J segment 0 bases; nucleotides outside the gene matches: 8. CDR3 sequence (DNA): TGTGCCAGCAGTATCCCTCATAGCGGGAGCTCCTACAATGAGCAGTTCTTC. Amino acids: CASSIPHSGSSYNEQFF.

The chain joins TRBV7-2 to TRBJ1-6, with D maybe TRBD1 (5 bases). The V and J ends lost 4 bases and 4 bases respectively, with 11 bases between them. The CDR3 is 15 amino acids. The germline V gene has CDR1 SGHTA and CDR2 FQGNSA. The CDR3 DNA reads TGTGCCAGCAGCTCCACAGGAGATTATAATTCACCCCTCCACTTT. This gives the protein CASSSTGDYNSPLHF. The variable domain in full, with the rest retrieved from reference TRBV7-2 and TRBJ1-6, is GAGVSQSPSNKVTEKGKDVELRCDPISGHTALYWYRQSLGQGLEFLIYFQGNSAPDKSGLPSDRFSAERTGGSVSTLTIQRTQQEDSAVYLCASSSTGDYNSPLHFGNGTRLTVT.

The genes are TRBV6-4 and TRBJ2-1; unclear D gene. The CDR3 totals 16 residues. Per germline, CDR1 MRHNA and CDR2 SNTAGT. The germline V and J ends were trimmed by 3 bases and 8 bases, with 20 bases remaining between them. Here the CDR3 reads CASSEASFVGYDEQFF. The CDR3 nucleotides are TGTGCCAGCAGTGAAGCGAGCTTTGTCGGTTACGATGAGCAGTTCTTC.

The chain combines TRBV15 with TRBJ2-2; maybe TRBD1 (6 bases). The CDR3 extends over 13 amino acids. Germline CDR1 reads LNHNV; CDR2 reads YYDKDF (reference sequence). The V and J ends lost 8 bases and 2 bases respectively, with 9 bases between them. CDR3 bases: TGTGCCACCCAGGACAGTAACACCGGGGAGCTGTTTTTT. This translates into CATQDSNTGELFF.

This clonotype was counted between two and nine times. This chain joins TRBV9 and TRBJ1-2; 8 nucleotides match TRBD1. The CDR3 contains 18 residues. With V trimmed by 3 bases and J by 3 bases, 16 bases remained unmatched. Germline-derived CDR1 and CDR2 are SGDLS and YYNGEE. As DNA, the CDR3 is TGTGCCAGCAGCGCCGGCTCTACCATCAGACAGGGGCACTATGGCTACACCTTC. It specifies CASSAGSTIRQGHYGYTF. The full variable domain, its missing parts supplied by reference TRBV9 and TRBJ1-2, is DSGVTQTPKHLITATGQRVTLRCSPRSGDLSVYWYQQSLDQGLQFLIQYYNGEERAKGNILERFSAQQFPDLHSELNLSSLELGDSALYFCASSAGSTIRQGHYGYTFGSGTRLTVV.

V usage is TRBV9 and J usage is TRBJ2-1, with 9 bases matching TRBD2. The V gene end was trimmed by 3 bases and the J gene end by 2 bases; junction bases not matched to a gene: 3. Germline assignment: CDR1 SGDLS and CDR2 YYNGEE. This CDR3 contains 15 residues. CDR3 nucleotides: TGTGCCAGCAGCGCTAGCGGGAATACCTACAATGAGCAGTTCTTC. Residues: CASSASGNTYNEQFF.

This clonotype was recorded at least ten times. The chain combines TRBV6-2 or TRBV6-3 with TRBJ2-7, with a weak D call TRBD2 (6 bases). Deletions cut 2 bases from V and 3 bases from J, with 11 bases between. The CDR3 has 14 residues. CDR1 MNHEY and CDR2 SVGEGT come from the germline V gene. The CDR3 nucleotides read TGTGCCAGCAGTTACAGCGGGCAACTCTACGAGCAGTACTTC. It yields the protein CASSYSGQLYEQYF.

The sample holds a few counts of this clonotype. The chain combines TRBV20-1 with TRBJ1-2; TRBD1 agrees at 9 bases. The CDR3 consists of 14 residues. CDR1 DFQATT and CDR2 SNEGSKA come from the germline V gene (reference sequence). V trimming: 3 bases; J trimming: 5 bases; junction bases outside the gene matches: 7. CDR3 protein: CSASLPGQGYGYTF. DNA of the CDR3: TGCAGTGCTAGTCTTCCGGGACAGGGATATGGCTACACCTTC.

This chain uses TRBV6-5 with TRBJ2-7, with D perhaps TRBD1 or TRBD2 (5 bases each). TRBJ2-5 explains the end of the DNA better; the J call may be wrong. This CDR3 is built from 19 residues. Germline assignment: CDR1 MNHEY and CDR2 SVGAGI. The CDR3 coding sequence is TGTGCCAGCAGTTACCCAAATGGGGGTAGGTCGCGGAGTAGAGAGACCCAGTACTTC. Its protein is CASSYPNGGRSRSRETQYF.

This clonotype was observed a few times. This chain links TRBV6-2 or TRBV6-3 with TRBJ1-5; no clear D gene. V dropped 1 base and J dropped 9 bases, with 13 bases sitting between them. This CDR3 spans 14 amino acids. Germline CDR1 reads MNHEY; CDR2 reads SVGEGT. The CDR3 DNA follows: TGTGCCAGCAGTTACTTATGGACTAAGGCGCCCCAGCATTTT. Translation gives CASSYLWTKAPQHF.

This clonotype was detected once. This chain uses TRBV28 with TRBJ2-4; 7 bases align to TRBD1. The J call may be incorrect, as the DNA end agrees better with TRBJ2-7. The CDR3 spans 14 residues. Germline V gives CDR1 MDHEN, CDR2 SYDVKM. Here the CDR3 reads CASTQGGWGYEQYF. CDR3 DNA sequence: TGTGCCAGCACTCAAGGGGGCTGGGGTTACGAGCAGTACTTC.

The chain joins TRBV5-1 to TRBJ1-1; D is ambiguous. The V end was cut by 5 bases, the J end by 1 base, with 9 bases between. The CDR3 has 13 residues. Germline CDR1 SGHRS, CDR2 YFSETQ. The CDR3 here is CASRDPGNTEAFF. As DNA, the CDR3 is TGCGCCAGCAGGGATCCCGGGAACACTGAAGCTTTCTTT.

V is TRBV6-1 and J is TRBJ1-1, with a tentative D call TRBD1 (5 bases). Germline V gene lookup returns CDR1 MNHNS and CDR2 SASEGT. The CDR3 is 15 residues long. Trimming stripped 2 bases from V and 6 bases from J, with 16 bases between. CDR3 DNA: TGTGCCAGCAGTGAAAGGTCGGGGGGGATATCTGAAGCTTTCTTT. Protein sequence: CASSERSGGISEAFF.

This clonotype was seen more than once but under ten times. The rearrangement links TRBV29-1 to TRBJ2-6, with 9 nucleotides matching TRBD1. This CDR3 contains 17 residues. Germline CDR1 is SQVTM and CDR2 is ANQGSEA. V lost 1 base to trimming and J lost 0 bases; unmatched junction nucleotides: 4. CDR3 nucleotides: TGCAGCGTTGAAGTTAGGACAGGGGTCTCTGGGGCCAACGTCCTGACTTTC. This sequence encodes CSVEVRTGVSGANVLTF.

V is TRBV6-5 and J is TRBJ2-5; the D is unclear. The DNA end is more similar to TRBJ2-7, so the J call may be wrong. Germline CDR1 reads MNHEY; CDR2 reads SVGAGI. This CDR3 is built from 13 residues. In DNA form, the CDR3 reads TGTGCCAGCAGAGAGATGGGAATTGGCGAGCAGTACTTC. It translates to CASREMGIGEQYF.

The chain carries TRBV25-1 and TRBJ2-4; 8 bases map to TRBD2. The assigned J gene may be wrong: the sequence end matches TRBJ2-7 better. This CDR3 is built from 13 residues. CDR1 MGHDK and CDR2 SYGVNS come from the germline V gene. CDR3 sequence: CATKAGAVDEQYF. Here the CDR3 DNA reads TGTGCCACAAAAGCGGGGGCGGTGGACGAGCAGTACTTC.

This clonotype was seen a few times. This rearrangement joins TRBV4-3 to TRBJ2-7; 7 positions agree with TRBD2. The V gene's germline CDR1 is LGHNA and CDR2 YSLEER. The length of the CDR3 is 15 residues. V trimming: 4 bases; J trimming: 2 bases; junction bases outside the gene matches: 8. The CDR3 DNA reads TGCGCCAGCAGCCGGTCGGCGGGGGAACCCTACGAGCAGTACTTC. This codes for CASSRSAGEPYEQYF.

The CDR3, as DNA: TGCGCCAGCAGCCAAGTCGGAGGGGGGAAGGAGGATGAGCAGTACTTC. This sequence encodes CASSQVGGGKEDEQYF. The V and J genes are TRBV4-3 and TRBJ2-7; TRBD1 or TRBD2 may be the D gene (6 bases each). The V gene's germline CDR1 is LGHNA and CDR2 YSLEER. The V and J ends lost 1 base and 7 bases respectively, with 20 bases between them. The CDR3 has 16 residues.

The rearrangement links TRBV29-1 to TRBJ2-3; the D is unclear. The CDR3 has 12 amino acids. The germline gives CDR1 SQVTM, CDR2 ANQGSEA. Trimming pared 4 bases from V and 2 bases from J, leaving 7 bases between. The DNA for the CDR3 is TGCAGCGTTGGTGCCTCCACAGATACGCAGTATTTT. Translated: CSVGASTDTQYF.

The rearrangement joins TRBV6-1 to TRBJ2-2; 11 nucleotides agree with TRBD2. V trimming: 6 bases; J trimming: 2 bases; junction bases outside the gene matches: 8. CDR1 is MNHNS and CDR2 is SASEGT in the germline V gene. The CDR3 has 17 residues. The CDR3 sequence: CASSPFLAGGNTGELFF. In DNA, the CDR3 is TGTGCCAGCAGCCCTTTTCTAGCGGGGGGAAACACCGGGGAGCTGTTTTTT.